What follows are 19 T cell receptor beta chains derived from one specimen sequenced in a study of cytomegalovirus exposure and HLA in healthy donors. Vbeta (60) and Jbeta (13) primers were used in the PCR. The assay was immunoSEQ multiplex PCR, and TCRdb's table has in-frame clones only and misses some. The sample has around 150,000 clones; roughly 80% are singletons. The sample comprised PBMCs. The receptors were gathered from a male donor in good health and CMV-seronegative.

The chain combines TRBV5-4 with TRBJ1-2; 8 positions match TRBD1. CDR3 length equals 15 residues. Germline assignment: CDR1 SGHNT and CDR2 YYREEE (reference sequence). The V gene end was trimmed by 3 bases and the J gene end by 5 bases; junction bases not matched to a gene: 9. As DNA, the CDR3 is TGTGCCAGCAGCTACCGCCGCAGGGGGCATTATGGCTACACCTTC. As protein: CASSYRRRGHYGYTF.

This clone was observed a few times. The CDR3 here is CASSTSGALDEQFF. CDR3 sequence (DNA): TGTGCCAGCAGCACCAGCGGGGCCCTCGATGAGCAGTTCTTC. The chain couples TRBV7-9 to TRBJ2-1; 7 bases fit TRBD2. J was trimmed by 8 bases and V by 5 bases; bases with no gene match: 9. CDR3 length: 14 residues. In germline, CDR1 is SEHNR, CDR2 FQNEAQ (reference sequence).

This chain connects TRBV27 to TRBJ2-5; 9 bases fit TRBD1. Germline CDR1 is MNHEY and CDR2 is SMNVEV (reference sequence). V trimming: 5 bases; J trimming: 5 bases; junction bases outside the gene matches: 12. There are 16 residues in the CDR3. Written as DNA, the CDR3 is TGTGCCAGCAGTAGCTGGACAGGGGTCTTAGGGGAGACCCAGTACTTC. Protein: CASSSWTGVLGETQYF.

The V call is TRBV4-1, the J call TRBJ2-7, with 15 bases matching TRBD2. The germline CDR1 and CDR2 sequences are MGHRA and YSYEKL. The CDR3 contains 17 residues. The V and J ends lost 3 bases and 6 bases, in that order; junction bases with no gene match: 9. The CDR3 bases are TGCGCCAGCAGCCACCTCGGACTAGCGGGAGGGCAGGGCGAGCAGTACTTC. Its translation: CASSHLGLAGGQGEQYF.

The chain recombines TRBV7-6 with TRBJ1-2; perhaps TRBD1 as D (5 bases). Germline-derived CDR1 and CDR2 are SGHVS and FNYEAQ. The CDR3 is 14 amino acids. With 5 bases removed from V and 3 bases from J, the gap between germline ends came to 13 bases. The CDR3 DNA is TGTGCCAGCAGCCCCCGGGACTCAGACTATGGCTACACCTTC. It specifies CASSPRDSDYGYTF.

The J gene is TRBJ2-7, the V gene TRBV5-1; D gene unclear. Germline V gene lookup returns CDR1 SGHRS and CDR2 YFSETQ. V lost 1 base to trimming and J lost 5 bases, with 4 bases between them. This CDR3 is 11 amino acids long. In nucleotides, the CDR3 is TGCGCCAGCAGCTTGATCAACGAGCAGTACTTC. Protein: CASSLINEQYF.

A few counts support this clone. V and J are TRBV29-1 and TRBJ2-1, with a weak D call TRBD2 (5 bases). The CDR3 has 15 residues. CDR1 and CDR2 from the germline V gene are SQVTM and ANQGSEA. The V and J ends lost 6 bases and 4 bases respectively, with 19 bases between them. CDR3 in DNA: TGCAGCGTAGATGGACTGGGCAAAAAATACAATGAGCAGTTCTTC. Encoded protein: CSVDGLGKKYNEQFF.

The chain employs TRBV5-1 and TRBJ2-7, with TRBD2 as a possible D gene (6 bases). Germline lookup yields CDR1 SGHRS and CDR2 YFSETQ. V lost 6 bases and J lost 0, with 22 bases in between. This CDR3 region has 17 residues. The CDR3 DNA reads as TGCGCCAGCACCCCAGGTGGCGGGGCGTCAAGCTCCTACGAGCAGTACTTC. Translating gives CASTPGGGASSSYEQYF.

The V call is TRBV2, the J call TRBJ2-2; the D gene is possibly TRBD1 (7 bases). V was cut by 7 bases and J by 4 bases, with 16 bases left in between. The CDR3 has 15 residues. CDR1 is SNHLY, CDR2 FYNNEI, per germline. CDR3 amino acids: CASNWRGPGTGELFF. CDR3 DNA sequence: TGTGCCAGCAATTGGAGGGGGCCGGGCACCGGGGAGCTGTTTTTT.

The chain uses TRBV30 and TRBJ1-4; D remains unclear. V lost 3 bases, J lost 5 bases, and 10 bases lay in between. CDR1 is GTSNPN and CDR2 is SVGIG in the germline V gene (reference sequence). The CDR3 has 13 residues. The CDR3 DNA sequence: TGTGCCTGGAGCCAGCGGGAGAATGAAAAACTGTTTTTT. Translating gives CAWSQRENEKLFF.

The J gene is TRBJ2-1, the V gene TRBV4-3; a possible D gene is TRBD2 (5 bases). V shed 4 bases and J shed 6 bases, with 13 bases lying between them. The CDR3 sequence is 14 residues long. Germline values: CDR1 LGHNA, CDR2 YSLEER. The CDR3 region has the DNA TGCGCCAGCAGCCGCAAACTAGGCCCCAATGAGCAGTTCTTC. Protein sequence: CASSRKLGPNEQFF.

The V and J genes are TRBV13 and TRBJ2-7, with 9 bases lining up with TRBD1. This CDR3 is built from 16 residues. The V and J ends lost 0 bases and 2 bases, in that order; junction bases with no gene match: 5. CDR1 is PRHDT and CDR2 is FYEKMQ in the germline V gene (reference sequence). CDR3 sequence reads: CASSLGMTGGTYEQYF. The CDR3 DNA follows: TGTGCCAGCAGCTTAGGAATGACAGGGGGTACCTACGAGCAGTACTTC.

This clone was observed a single time. The V and J genes are TRBV12-5 and TRBJ2-5; D uncertain. Per the germline V gene, CDR1 is LGHNT and CDR2 is FRNRAP. The CDR3 has 14 residues. Trimming took 3 bases from V and 2 from J, leaving 10 bases between them. This CDR3 reads CASGLAWRQETQYF. The CDR3 DNA reads as TGTGCTAGTGGTTTAGCCTGGCGGCAAGAGACCCAGTACTTC.

This chain joins TRBV28 and TRBJ1-5, with no clear D. The CDR3 is 13 residues long. The germline gives CDR1 MDHEN, CDR2 SYDVKM. V dropped 3 bases and J dropped 3 bases, with 6 bases sitting between them. CDR3 sequence: CASSFSNNQPQHF. The CDR3 coding sequence is TGTGCCAGCAGTTTCAGTAACAATCAGCCCCAGCATTTT.

V is TRBV28 and J is TRBJ1-2; D call uncertain. V was shortened by 7 bases and J by 7 bases, with 16 bases between the two germline ends. In germline, CDR1 is MDHEN, CDR2 SYDVKM. The CDR3 sequence is 13 residues long. CDR3 amino acids: CASNSPELGGYTF. CDR3 DNA sequence: TGTGCCAGCAACAGCCCCGAATTGGGTGGCTACACCTTC.

The chain couples TRBV11-2 to TRBJ2-5, with TRBD2 identical over 13 bases. The CDR3 is 15 residues long. J gave up 5 bases and V 5 bases, and 5 bases lay outside the gene matches. The germline V gene encodes CDR1 SGHAT and CDR2 FQNNGV. As DNA, the CDR3 is TGTGCCAGCAGCCGGAAGACTAGCGGGAGGGAGACCCAGTACTTC. Amino acids: CASSRKTSGRETQYF.

Of note for this clone: The sample carries other DNA sequences with the same CDR3. V is TRBV27 and J is TRBJ1-2; 8 positions match TRBD1. Germline V CDR1 and CDR2: MNHEY, SMNVEV (reference sequence). This CDR3 is built from 13 residues. V lost 10 bases to trimming and J lost 7 bases; unmatched junction nucleotides: 11. The CDR3 coding sequence is TGTGCCATCCCCAGGACAGGGACCTCTGGCTACACCTTC. Its translation: CAIPRTGTSGYTF.

The chain recombines TRBV5-1 with TRBJ2-5; TRBD2 aligns across 13 bases. Germline trimming cut 0 bases from V and 6 bases from J; bases unmatched to any gene: 2. CDR1 is SGHRS, CDR2 YFSETQ, per germline. This CDR3 is 15 amino acids long. The CDR3 loop reads CASSLAGLAGQTQYF. The CDR3 coding sequence is TGCGCCAGCAGCTTGGCGGGACTAGCGGGACAGACCCAGTACTTC.

The chain is built from TRBV2 and TRBJ2-2; possible D gene TRBD2, 5 bases. In germline, CDR1 is SNHLY, CDR2 FYNNEI. CDR3 length: 15 residues. V was shortened by 5 bases and J by 0 bases, with 10 bases between the two germline ends. CDR3 protein: CASSLGDANTGELFF. The CDR3 region has the DNA TGTGCCAGCAGTCTGGGAGACGCGAACACCGGGGAGCTGTTTTTT.